Presented here are 30 T cell receptor beta chains from one specimen sequenced in a study of T cells in women clearing cervical HPV infection. Generated by immunoSEQ multiplex PCR, the TCRdb table keeps only in-frame clones and is missing some. Seen in this sample are approximately 37,000 clones; the ten most common clones hold under 7%. Sequenced material: blood buffy coat. These receptors originate from a woman between 18 and 70 years old with a cervical HPV16 infection that either progressed to CIN3+ or cleared (not recorded which).

About this clone: The read falls 3 residues short of the CDR3 end, and the missing part is taken from the germline J gene. The chain uses TRBV19 and TRBJ1-5, with D perhaps matching TRBD1 (6 bases). The length of the CDR3 is 13 residues. Germline V gene lookup returns CDR1 LNHDA and CDR2 SQIVND (reference sequence). Trimming took off 7 bases at V and 5 bases at J, with 12 bases between the two ends. The CDR3 reads CASTTGIHQPQHF. The sequenced part of the CDR3 DNA is TGTGCCAGTACTACAGGGATTCATCAGCCC.

About this clone itself: The read stops 3 residues short of the end of the CDR3; the missing end is completed from the germline J gene. The chain joins TRBV2 to TRBJ1-4; D is possibly TRBD1 (5 bases). Germline V CDR1 and CDR2: SNHLY, FYNNEI. CDR3 length: 14 amino acids. The CDR3 sequence is CASSEQGNHSPLFF. The sequenced part of the CDR3 DNA is TGTGCCAGCAGTGAACAGGGTAATCATTCACCA.

Points on this clone: With the read ending 3 residues before the CDR3 end, the germline J gene is used to fill in that end. V is TRBV18 and J is TRBJ2-3; D unclear. The CDR3 sequence is 13 residues long. Trimming pared 6 bases from V and 2 bases from J, leaving 9 bases between. CDR1 is KGHSH and CDR2 is LQKENI in the germline V gene. The DNA read from the CDR3 is TGTGCCAGCTCTCCCCAGATCACAGATACG. Encoded protein: CASSPQITDT. The whole CDR3 region reads CASSPQITDTQYF.

About this clone itself: Sequence at one end of the junction differs from germline and may be a read error. The sequenced fragment ends 3 residues before the CDR3 boundary, so the rest is inferred from the germline J gene. At the DNA level, this CDR3 is encoded by other sequences in the same sample as well. The V gene is TRBV19, the J gene TRBJ1-3, with a tentative D call TRBD1 (5 bases). Germline CDR1 and CDR2: LNHDA and SQIVND (reference sequence). The CDR3 contains 15 residues. Partial CDR3 DNA: TGTGCCAGTAGTATGGGACTGAACTCTGGAAACACA. It encodes CASSMGLNSGNT. The full CDR3 protein reads CASSMGLNSGNTIYF.

On this clone: The missing CDR3 end, 3 residues past where the read stops, is filled in from the germline J gene. The identical CDR3 is also encoded by other nucleotide sequences in the sample. The gene calls are TRBV10-3 and TRBJ1-3; TRBD1 is a possible D gene (5 bases). Trimming took off 6 bases at V and 0 bases at J, with 6 bases between the two ends. CDR1 is ENHRY and CDR2 is SYGVKD in the germline V gene. The CDR3 extends over 13 amino acids. The sequenced CDR3 bases are TGTGCCATCAGACAGGACTCTGGAAACACC. It is translated as CAIRQDSGNT. The CDR3 reads in full as CAIRQDSGNTIYF.

With regard to this clone: The CDR3 is cut off 3 residues early in the read; its end comes from the germline J gene. The chain has TRBV5-1 and TRBJ2-7, with 8 nucleotides matching TRBD1. Germline V CDR1 and CDR2: SGHRS, YFSETQ. The junction had 7 bases not matched to a gene; V was cut back by 2 bases and J by 3 bases. The CDR3 length is 15 residues. The CDR3 loop reads CASSFRDRRGYEQYF. The CDR3 bases that were read are TGCGCCAGCAGCTTCCGGGACAGGAGAGGCTACGAG.

About this clone itself: The read stops 3 residues short of the end of the CDR3; the missing end is completed from the germline J gene. The chain is built from TRBV20-1 and TRBJ2-1, with 10 bases fitting TRBD2. The germline CDR1 and CDR2 sequences are DFQATT and SNEGSKA (reference sequence). V gave up 0 bases and J gave up 8 bases; unmatched junction bases: 13. This CDR3 spans 17 amino acids. The part of the CDR3 DNA that was read is TGCAGTGCTAGAGATAACGGGGGCATAGGACTAGCGGATGAG. This translates into CSARDNGGIGLADE. From start to end, the CDR3 is CSARDNGGIGLADEQFF.

For this clone: The observed sequence ends 3 residues before the CDR3 terminus, with the missing tail filled in from the germline J gene. The rearrangement links TRBV24-1 to TRBJ1-2; tentatively, D is TRBD1 (6 bases). CDR1 and CDR2 (germline): KGHDR, SFDVKD. The CDR3 consists of 14 residues. CDR3 protein: CATSDSGTPWGYTF. The CDR3 DNA, read in part, is TGTGCCACCAGTGATTCCGGGACACCCTGGGGC.

Comments on this clone: The read is 3 residues too short to cover the CDR3 end, so that end is filled in from the germline J gene. This sequence joins TRBV30 and TRBJ2-4; D gene uncertain. CDR1 is GTSNPN and CDR2 is SVGIG in the germline V gene (reference sequence). The CDR3 contains 13 residues. Incomplete CDR3 DNA: TGTGCCTGGAGGGCCGACGGGTACTATGGT. As protein: CAWRADGYYG. The entire CDR3 protein reads CAWRADGYYGQYF.

On this clone itself: The CDR3 end lies 3 residues beyond the end of the read and is filled in from the germline J gene. The gene calls are TRBV30 and TRBJ2-3; a weak D match, TRBD2 (5 bases). Looked up from germline, CDR1 is GTSNPN and CDR2 is SVGIG (reference sequence). The CDR3 has 12 amino acids. This chain's CDR3 is CAWKLEPETQYF. The DNA read from the CDR3 is TGTGCCTGGAAACTAGAACCGGAGACG.

About this clone: The read is 3 residues too short to cover the CDR3 end, so that end is filled in from the germline J gene. The chain recombines TRBV28 with TRBJ1-1, with D possibly being TRBD1 (6 bases). CDR1 is MDHEN, CDR2 SYDVKM, per germline. The CDR3 covers 14 residues. Trimming took off 4 bases at V and 3 bases at J, with 12 bases between the two ends. This CDR3 is CASSSHREDTEAFF. The sequenced CDR3 bases are TGTGCCAGCAGTTCACACAGGGAGGACACTGAA.

To note about this clone: The missing CDR3 end, 3 residues past where the read stops, is filled in from the germline J gene. V and J are TRBV6-2 or TRBV6-3 and TRBJ1-2; TRBD1 agrees at 8 bases. This CDR3 region has 15 residues. Germline-derived CDR1 and CDR2 are MNHEY and SVGEGT. CDR3 loop: CASSISRTGRWGYTF. Partial CDR3 DNA: TGTGCCAGCAGCATCTCCCGGACAGGGCGTTGGGGC.

On this clone itself: The read terminates 3 residues ahead of where the CDR3 ends, so the germline J gene completes it. This chain joins TRBV15 and TRBJ1-4; TRBD1 matches 9 bases. CDR1 is LNHNV and CDR2 is YYDKDF in the germline V gene (reference sequence). V shed 1 base and J 5 bases; nucleotides not matched to a gene: 2. CDR3 length: 15 amino acids. The CDR3 protein is CATSRGGQGNEKLFF. The part of the CDR3 DNA that was read is TGTGCCACCAGCAGAGGGGGACAGGGCAATGAAAAA.

Concerning this clone itself: The read ends 3 residues early relative to the CDR3; the germline J gene fills the gap. The chain links TRBV20-1 to TRBJ2-5; TRBD1 matches at 9 bases. V lost 3 bases, J lost 7 bases, and 9 bases stayed unmatched. The length of the CDR3 is 14 residues. CDR1 and CDR2 (germline): DFQATT, SNEGSKA (reference sequence). The chain's CDR3 is CSAREGQGVGTQYF. CDR3 DNA (partial): TGCAGTGCTAGGGAGGGACAGGGTGTCGGGACC.

As to this clone: The read finishes 3 residues shy of the CDR3 end, and the germline J gene is used to complete it. The chain uses TRBV5-4 and TRBJ2-7; a possible D gene is TRBD2 (5 bases). Germline V gene data show CDR1 as SGHNT and CDR2 as YYREEE (reference sequence). The CDR3 runs to 13 residues. V lost 4 bases and J lost 3, with 11 bases in between. The part of the CDR3 DNA that was read is TGTGCCAGCAGCCCAGCGGACCTCTACGAG. This sequence encodes CASSPADLYE. The CDR3, in full, reads CASSPADLYEQYF.

Points on this clone: The CDR3 end is not reached by the read, which stops 3 residues before it; the germline J gene fills it in. The J gene is TRBJ2-2, the V gene TRBV20-1; tentative D call: TRBD1 (5 bases). The CDR3 is made up of 17 amino acids. Germline V CDR1 and CDR2: DFQATT, SNEGSKA (reference sequence). The covered CDR3 bases are TGCAGTGCTAGAGATTCTTCAAGGGGCGCCTTGGATTCACCG. Its translation is CSARDSSRGALDSP. The full CDR3 protein reads CSARDSSRGALDSPLFF.

As regards this clone: The CDR3 end is not reached by the read, which stops 3 residues before it; the germline J gene fills it in. V gene TRBV6-2 or TRBV6-3 combines with J gene TRBJ1-3; D is unclear. The V and J ends lost 1 base and 0 bases respectively, with 7 bases between them. The CDR3 consists of 15 residues. CDR1 and CDR2 (germline): MNHEY, SVGEGT. CDR3 DNA (partial): TGTGCCAGCAGTTACTACACAAACTCTGGAAACACC. This codes for CASSYYTNSGNT. The full CDR3 sequence reads CASSYYTNSGNTIYF.

To note about this clone: The CDR3 goes on 3 residues after the read ends, and that part is filled in from the germline J gene. The chain links TRBV19 to TRBJ1-6; D is possibly TRBD1 (5 bases). CDR3 length: 12 residues. Trimming left V 7 bases short and J 10 bases short, with 11 bases between. The germline V gene has CDR1 LNHDA and CDR2 SQIVND (reference sequence). The chain's CDR3 is CASTEGSSPLHF. The sequenced part of the CDR3 DNA is TGTGCCAGTACGGAGGGGAGCTCACCC. The complete variable domain, with remaining parts taken from reference TRBV19 and TRBJ1-6, reads DGGITQSPKYLFRKEGQNVTLSCEQNLNHDAMYWYRQDPGQGLRLIYYSQIVNDFQKGDIAEGYSVSREKKESFPLTVTSAQKNPTAFYLCASTEGSSPLHFGNGTRLTVT.

A note on this clone: The read ends 3 residues before the CDR3 terminus; that terminus is restored from the germline J gene. The V call is TRBV4-1, the J call TRBJ2-1; TRBD1 is a possible D gene (6 bases). The germline V gene encodes CDR1 MGHRA and CDR2 YSYEKL. The CDR3 has 15 amino acids. V dropped 5 bases and J dropped 8 bases, with 19 bases sitting between them. The covered CDR3 bases are TGCGCCAGCAGCAACACAGGGTCAGAGCTCGATGAG. Protein product: CASSNTGSELDE. The complete CDR3 protein is CASSNTGSELDEQFF.

In the case of this clone: With the read ending 3 residues before the CDR3 end, the germline J gene is used to fill in that end. The chain recombines TRBV6-2 or TRBV6-3 with TRBJ2-2, with D unresolved. Trimming left V 2 bases short and J 1 base short, with 8 bases between. Germline CDR1 is MNHEY and CDR2 is SVGEGT. This CDR3 spans 15 amino acids. CDR3 bases read: TGTGCCAGCAGTTACCCGCAGGTGAACACCGGGGAG. Amino acid sequence: CASSYPQVNTGE. The full CDR3 protein is CASSYPQVNTGELFF.

As regards this clone: The CDR3 goes on 3 residues after the read ends, and that part is filled in from the germline J gene. The V and J genes are TRBV2 and TRBJ1-1; D gene ambiguous. V was shortened by 0 bases and J by 1 base, with 9 bases between the two germline ends. This CDR3 is built from 15 residues. Germline CDR1 reads SNHLY; CDR2 reads FYNNEI. The CDR3 region is CASSEAGSGNTEAFF. Partial CDR3 DNA: TGTGCCAGCAGTGAAGCCGGATCAGGGAACACTGAA.

About this clone itself: Read sequence stops 3 residues before the CDR3 end, and the germline J gene provides the missing end. The chain recombines TRBV29-1 with TRBJ2-2; D is unclear. This CDR3 has 13 amino acids. Per the germline V gene, CDR1 is SQVTM and CDR2 is ANQGSEA. The sequenced part of the CDR3 DNA is TGCAGCGTTGGACGACTTAATAATGAAAAG. Translation gives CSVGRLNNEK. The full CDR3 is CSVGRLNNEKLFF.

To note about this clone: The observed sequence ends 3 residues before the CDR3 terminus, with the missing tail filled in from the germline J gene. The chain is built from TRBV12-3 or TRBV12-4 and TRBJ1-5, with D possibly TRBD1 on 6 matching bases. There are 15 residues in the CDR3. V lost 1 base and J lost 2, with 9 bases in between. CDR3 bases read: TGTGCCAGCAGTTTAGTTGCAGGGGGCAATCAGCCC. This translates into CASSLVAGGNQP. In full, the CDR3 is CASSLVAGGNQPQHF.

This clone registers medium-sized by frequency. The read ends 3 residues shy of where the CDR3 ends; the end is completed using the germline J gene. The chain combines TRBV6-2 or TRBV6-3 with TRBJ2-3; D call uncertain. CDR3 length: 12 amino acids. The germline CDR1 and CDR2 sequences are MNHEY and SVGEGT. V gave up 7 bases and J gave up 0 bases, with 5 bases separating them. The CDR3 protein is CASKASTDTQYF. CDR3 bases read: TGTGCCAGCAAGGCTAGCACAGATACG.

On this clone itself: The read finishes 3 residues shy of the CDR3 end, and the germline J gene is used to complete it. This chain connects TRBV7-9 to TRBJ1-1; 7 nucleotides match TRBD1. The CDR3 extends over 14 amino acids. Germline-derived CDR1 and CDR2 are SEHNR and FQNEAQ (reference sequence). The trim removed 5 bases at V and 4 bases at J, leaving 7 bases unmatched. CDR3 sequence: CASSRGQTITEAFF. The part of the CDR3 DNA that was read is TGTGCCAGCAGCCGGGGACAGACGATCACTGAA. The full variable domain, with the rest looked up from reference TRBV7-9 and TRBJ1-1, is DTGVSQNPRHKITKRGQNVTFRCDPISEHNRLYWYRQTLGQGPEFLTYFQNEAQLEKSRLLSDRFSAERPKGSFSTLEIQRTEQGDSAMYLCASSRGQTITEAFFGQGTRLTVV.

Of note for this clone: Read sequence stops 3 residues before the CDR3 end, and the germline J gene provides the missing end. The V and J genes are TRBV11-3 and TRBJ2-5, with no clear D. This CDR3 has 13 amino acids. The germline V gene encodes CDR1 SGHNT and CDR2 YENEEA. The germline V and J ends were trimmed by 5 bases and 2 bases, with 9 bases remaining between them. The CDR3 sequence: CASSPYSQETQYF. CDR3 bases read: TGTGCCAGCAGCCCCTACTCTCAAGAGACC.

As to this clone: The CDR3 end is not reached by the read, which stops 3 residues before it; the germline J gene fills it in. The V call is TRBV7-1, the J call TRBJ2-2; TRBD1 matches 7 bases. TRBV7-1 is assigned to the ORF class and has an uncertain function. The CDR3 extends over 20 amino acids. Losses at the gene ends were 3 bases for V and 1 base for J; bases not matched to a gene: 17. The part of the CDR3 DNA that was read is TGTGCCAGCAGCTCCGAACAGCCGGGACAGACATACCTGAACACCGGGGAG. Its protein is CASSSEQPGQTYLNTGE. The whole CDR3 region reads CASSSEQPGQTYLNTGELFF.

Comment on this clone: The read is 3 residues too short to cover the CDR3 end, so that end is filled in from the germline J gene. V gene TRBV7-2 combines with J gene TRBJ1-1; D gene uncertain. The germline V and J ends were trimmed by 6 bases and 4 bases, with 18 bases remaining between them. Germline-derived CDR1 and CDR2 are SGHTA and FQGNSA. This CDR3 contains 15 residues. CDR3 sequence: CASSTTPAPATEAFF. The DNA read from the CDR3 is TGTGCCAGCAGTACTACACCGGCCCCGGCCACTGAA.

With respect to this clone: The read is 3 residues too short to cover the CDR3 end, so that end is filled in from the germline J gene. J is TRBJ2-2 and V is TRBV7-9; TRBD1 aligns across 9 bases. This CDR3 has 15 residues. Germline V gene lookup returns CDR1 SEHNR and CDR2 FQNEAQ (reference sequence). The trim removed 6 bases at V and 4 bases at J, leaving 6 bases unmatched. CDR3 loop: CASRAGQGSTGELFF. The sequenced CDR3 bases are TGTGCCAGCAGGGCAGGACAGGGGAGCACCGGGGAG.

As regards this clone: The sequence runs out 3 residues before the end of the CDR3; the remainder is reconstructed from the germline J gene. The V gene is TRBV5-1, the J gene TRBJ1-2; 7 bases agree with TRBD1. The CDR3 has 14 residues. In germline, CDR1 is SGHRS, CDR2 YFSETQ. V dropped 3 bases and J dropped 2; count of bases not matched to a gene: 4. Incomplete CDR3 DNA: TGCGCCAGCAGCTCTCAGACAGGGAACTATGGC. Encoded protein: CASSSQTGNYG. The whole CDR3 is CASSSQTGNYGYTF.